Shown below are 18 T cell receptor beta chains from a single sample sequenced in a study of blood T cells in healthy people across ages. Primed by a sample-barcoded 5' primer and a J-beta primer mix, a second PCR proceeded for 7 to 11 cycles. MiXCR, applied by TCRdb to the 5' RACE reads, yields one record per CDR3 protein. This table holds roughly 900,000 distinct CDR3 sequences, 25% to 35% found once. The sequenced sample was blood. The receptors here all came from a woman aged 80 or over in good health.

This clonotype came up many times. The chain carries TRBV12-3 or TRBV12-4 and TRBJ2-5, with D tentatively TRBD2 (6 bases). The CDR3 is 14 residues long. V lost 4 bases, J lost 4 bases, and 13 bases lay in between. CDR3 loop: CASSSGVMGETQYF. The CDR3 DNA is TGTGCCAGCAGTTCGGGGGTAATGGGAGAGACCCAGTACTTC.

The sample holds many counts of this clonotype. The rearrangement uses TRBV2 and TRBJ2-3; TRBD2 agrees at 11 bases. The CDR3 runs 12 residues. The V segment lost 6 bases and the J segment 10 bases; nucleotides outside the gene matches: 3. CDR1 and CDR2 (germline): SNHLY, FYNNEI. CDR3 DNA: TGTGCCAGCAGCGTAGCGGGGGGGCCGCAGTATTTT. The encoded protein is CASSVAGGPQYF.

The V and J genes are TRBV20-1 and TRBJ1-1, with no clear D. V gave up 3 bases and J gave up 0 bases, with 14 bases separating them. CDR3 size: 15 residues. Per the germline V gene, CDR1 is DFQATT and CDR2 is SNEGSKA (reference sequence). The CDR3 region has the DNA TGCAGTGCTAGGAAGGACTTCTTTATGAACACTGAAGCTTTCTTT. It encodes CSARKDFFMNTEAFF.

As to this clonotype: Just one base apart from a much larger clone, this may be a read error. This chain joins TRBV10-3 and TRBJ1-5; 10 positions match TRBD1. Germline lookup yields CDR1 ENHRY and CDR2 SYGVKD. CDR3 size: 15 residues. This CDR3 reads CVISEGQGNNQPQHF. DNA of the CDR3: TGTGTCATCAGTGAGGGACAGGGGAACAATCAGCCCCAGCATTTT.

This clonotype was counted many times. The V gene is TRBV7-2, the J gene TRBJ2-4; 7 positions agree with TRBD1. Germline-derived CDR1 and CDR2 are SGHTA and FQGNSA. Unmatched junction bases numbered 0, after V lost 1 base and J lost 6 bases. This CDR3 has 13 residues. CDR3 bases: TGTGCCAGCAGCTTAGGGACAGGAAACATTCAGTACTTC. This codes for CASSLGTGNIQYF.

This clonotype was recorded many times. The chain combines TRBV4-2 with TRBJ1-1, with D possibly matching TRBD1 (5 bases). CDR1 is LGHNA and CDR2 is YNFKEQ in the germline V gene. The germline V and J ends were trimmed by 1 base and 2 bases, with 17 bases remaining between them. The CDR3 sequence is 17 residues long. The CDR3 protein is CASSQVGPGGLNTEAFF. The CDR3 nucleotides read TGTGCCAGCAGCCAAGTCGGCCCCGGGGGATTAAACACTGAAGCTTTCTTT.

This clonotype was seen at least ten times. This chain links TRBV14 with TRBJ2-4, with TRBD2 matching 13 bases. The CDR3 has 20 amino acids. Looked up from germline, CDR1 is SGHDN and CDR2 is FVKESK. V shed 0 bases, J shed 0 bases, and the junction held 8 bases outside the gene matches. The CDR3 protein is CASSQELAGGPPLAKNIQYF. For the CDR3, the DNA is TGTGCCAGCAGCCAAGAACTAGCGGGGGGGCCTCCCCTAGCCAAAAACATTCAGTACTTC.

Regarding this clonotype: This may be a read error, as it is one base from a much larger clone. J is TRBJ1-2 and V is TRBV6-2 or TRBV6-3, with 9 bases fitting TRBD1. Germline loops: CDR1 MNHEY, CDR2 SVGEGT. This CDR3 is built from 15 residues. The CDR3 nucleotides are TGTGCCAGCAGTTACTCCTCGACAGGGGGATATGGCTGCACCTTC. Amino acids: CASSYSSTGGYGCTF.

This clonotype was found many times. J is TRBJ1-2 and V is TRBV20-1; D is ambiguous. This CDR3 contains 13 residues. The germline V and J ends were trimmed by 0 bases and 3 bases, with 8 bases remaining between them. The germline gives CDR1 DFQATT, CDR2 SNEGSKA (reference sequence). This CDR3 is CSARDPSYYGYTF. In DNA form, the CDR3 reads TGCAGTGCTAGAGATCCCTCGTACTATGGCTACACCTTC.

Concerning this clonotype: A single base separates this from a much larger clone, so it may be a read error. V is TRBV6-2 or TRBV6-3 and J is TRBJ2-5, with 9 bases fitting TRBD2. The CDR3 consists of 15 residues. After removal of 7 bases from V and 5 bases from J, the junction contained 11 bases not matched to a gene. The germline gives CDR1 MNHEY, CDR2 SVGEGT. This CDR3 is CASTKGRGGRETQYF. The CDR3 DNA sequence: TGTGCCAGCACCAAGGGGCGGGGGGGCCGTGAGACCCAGTACTTC.

The CDR3 here is CASSLDYRPLATSSPYNEQFF. CDR3 bases: TGTGCCAGCAGCTTAGACTATCGTCCCCTCGCGACTAGCAGTCCCTACAATGAGCAGTTCTTC. The V and J genes are TRBV11-2 and TRBJ2-1, with 7 nucleotides matching TRBD2. The CDR3 sequence is 21 residues long. After removal of 0 bases from V and 2 bases from J, the junction contained 19 bases not matched to a gene. Germline CDR1 is SGHAT and CDR2 is FQNNGV.

Ten or more counts support this clonotype. The chain employs TRBV20-1 and TRBJ1-1; possible D gene TRBD1, 5 bases. The CDR3 runs to 12 residues. Between the trimmed V and J ends, which lost 6 bases and 1 base, there was a span of 9 bases. Looked up from germline, CDR1 is DFQATT and CDR2 is SNEGSKA (reference sequence). The DNA for the CDR3 is TGCAGTGCAAGGGACGGGAACACTGAAGCTTTCTTT. This translates into CSARDGNTEAFF.

Notes on this clonotype: This sequence may be a read error, since a much larger clone differs from it by one base. The V and J genes are TRBV29-1 and TRBJ2-4; D tentatively reads TRBD1 or TRBD2 (6 bases each). The J call may be mistaken, given a closer DNA end match to TRBJ2-7. The length of the CDR3 is 16 residues. Germline V gene lookup returns CDR1 SQVTM and CDR2 ANQGSEA. CDR3 protein: CSVAGGMGASTYEQYF. The CDR3 nucleotides read TGCAGCGTTGCCGGGGGAATGGGGGCTTCAACCTACGAGCAGTACTTC.

Remarks on this clonotype: A much larger clone lies one base from this, so it may be a read error. The chain employs TRBV11-2 and TRBJ2-1; possibly TRBD1 for D (5 bases). CDR1 SGHAT and CDR2 FQNNGV come from the germline V gene. The CDR3 spans 15 residues. The V gene lost 4 bases and the J gene lost 7 bases, with 17 bases spanning the gap. The CDR3 here is CASSSILGAGNEQFF. Written as DNA, the CDR3 is TGTGCCAGCAGCTCCATTCTAGGGGCCGGGAATGAGCAGTTCTTC.

This clonotype was seen only a few times. This may stem from a read error, because a much larger clone lies one nucleotide away. This chain uses TRBV7-2 with TRBJ1-1; 7 nucleotides align to TRBD1. This CDR3 contains 15 residues. The V gene's germline CDR1 is SGHTA and CDR2 FQGNSA. The CDR3 protein is CASCFLNRGGTEAFF. CDR3 coding DNA: TGTGCCAGCTGCTTCCTAAACAGGGGAGGCACTGAAGCTTTCTTT.

This clonotype was detected many times. The chain is built from TRBV24-1 and TRBJ1-2, with 9 positions matching TRBD1. This CDR3 has 14 amino acids. In germline, CDR1 is KGHDR, CDR2 SFDVKD. The V gene end was trimmed by 4 bases and the J gene end by 8 bases; junction bases not matched to a gene: 7. This chain's CDR3 is CATSDRDRERGYTF. CDR3 in DNA: TGTGCCACCAGTGACCGGGACAGGGAGCGAGGCTACACCTTC.

This clonotype was detected once. This may come from a read error, since a much larger clone is one base off. The DNA is omitted, as the CDR3 cannot be located on it reliably, and the CDR3 follows TCRdb's listing. This chain joins TRBV6-2 or TRBV6-3 and TRBJ1-2; no DNA check was done on the table's D call, TRBD1. The CDR3 has 14 residues if both end residues are counted. Germline CDR1 MNHEY, CDR2 SVGEGT. The CDR3 sequence: CAIYSDRTNYGCTF.

This clonotype was detected ten times or more. This sequence joins TRBV12-3 or TRBV12-4 and TRBJ2-1; TRBD1 is a possible D gene (5 bases). The CDR3 is 14 residues long. V lost 7 bases and J lost 4, with 14 bases in between. CDR3 coding DNA: TGTGCCAGCACCAGGGAAGGGGATTACAATGAGCAGTTCTTC. It encodes CASTREGDYNEQFF.